A selection of T cell receptor beta chains follows, all from one sample in a study of T cells after yellow fever vaccination. TCRdb re-called the 5' RACE reads through MiXCR, storing one row per CDR3 protein. This table has 55,000 or so distinct CDR3 sequences, 6.5% to 8.5% appearing once. Sequencing used CD8+ T cells not binding an NS4B(214-222) dextramer, sorted from PBMCs, obtained 35 to 50 days after the first yellow fever vaccination. These receptors came from a man younger than 30 who received the YFV17D yellow fever vaccine. Each CDR3 is given without its conserved first and last residue.

TRBJ2-5 | TRBV5-1 | ASSSGQGWILDQETQY
TRBJ1-2 | TRBV12-3/TRBV12-4 | ASRHYPPTGALWPYT
TRBJ2-5 | TRBV7-7 | ASSLTVSGTQY
TRBJ2-5 | TRBV4-2 | ASSQDLSQGEETQY
TRBJ2-1 | TRBV11-3 | ASSSPGTANEQF
TRBJ2-1 | TRBV20-1 | SARSKEGRATYNEQF
TRBJ2-5 | TRBV7-6 | ASSLPPQETQY
TRBJ2-1 | TRBV6-2/TRBV6-3 | ASSYSPWTSGHEQF
TRBJ2-1 | TRBV4-3 | ASSQTLLGLADNEQF
TRBJ2-7 | TRBV7-2 | ASSFYAGVSYEQY
TRBJ2-1 | TRBV5-1 | ASSLEGAPDEQF
TRBJ2-3 | TRBV4-1 | ASSQRQGITDTQY
TRBJ1-2 | TRBV24-1 | ATTNNYGYT
TRBJ1-5 | TRBV14 | ASSNGYQPQH
TRBJ1-3 | TRBV27 | ASSRYSTVSGNTIY
TRBJ1-4 | TRBV7-2 | ASSLGISGEKLF
TRBJ2-1 | TRBV5-1 | ASSFDLAGFYNEQF
TRBJ2-5 | TRBV19 | ASSSWSQETQY
TRBJ2-1 | TRBV19 | ACSPSYRGGVYNEQF
TRBJ2-7 | TRBV6-1 | ASSVDDSYEQY
TRBJ2-4 | TRBV7-9 | ASSLVSSQNIQY
TRBJ1-1 | TRBV12-3/TRBV12-4 | ASTPWVGTEAF
TRBJ1-1 | TRBV7-8 | ASSFGTTTEAF
TRBJ2-5 | TRBV20-1 | SAPLVNEETQY
TRBJ1-1 | TRBV29-1 | SVEEGQAF
TRBJ2-7 | TRBV19 | ASSIPGQGGEQY
TRBJ2-4 | TRBV7-8 | ASSFQRLGGIQY
TRBJ2-7 | TRBV20-1 | SARTGTLTYEQY
TRBJ1-1 | TRBV7-2 | ASSFFHNPNTEAF